A selection of T cell receptor beta chains follows, all from one sample in a study of cytomegalovirus exposure and HLA in healthy donors. The data were produced by immunoSEQ multiplex PCR, yet TCRdb's version contains in-frame clones alone and is incomplete. The table records 120,000 or so clones, less than 85% of them present only once. The sample consisted of PBMCs. The receptors derive from a female donor in good health and CMV-seronegative. Each CDR3 is given with its conserved first and last residue. A D gene is named only where the DNA matches it firmly. Size is stated for part of the rows, as once, few or many counts, or as a class when the clone is expanded.

j_gene: TRBJ2-7
v_gene: TRBV5-1
d_gene: -
abundance: -
CDR3aa: CASRRAAADEQYF
CDR3nt: TGCGCCAGCCGGAGGGCCGCGGCCGACGAGCAGTACTTC

j_gene: TRBJ2-7
v_gene: TRBV2
d_gene: -
abundance: -
CDR3aa: CASSEGTPHYEQYF
CDR3nt: TGTGCCAGCAGTGAGGGGACACCACACTACGAGCAGTACTTC

j_gene: TRBJ2-3
v_gene: TRBV12-5
d_gene: -
abundance: -
CDR3aa: CASGITWSSTDTQYF
CDR3nt: TGTGCTAGTGGTATCACTTGGTCGAGCACAGATACGCAGTATTTT

j_gene: TRBJ2-5
v_gene: TRBV2
d_gene: -
abundance: -
CDR3aa: CASRTDLETQYF
CDR3nt: TGTGCCAGCCGGACTGATTTAGAGACCCAGTACTTC

j_gene: TRBJ2-7
v_gene: TRBV5-1
d_gene: -
abundance: -
CDR3aa: CASSLRGSYEQYF
CDR3nt: TGCGCCAGCAGCTTAAGGGGTTCCTACGAGCAGTACTTC

j_gene: TRBJ2-1
v_gene: TRBV4-1
d_gene: TRBD1
abundance: -
CDR3aa: CASSRGQGRANEQFF
CDR3nt: TGCGCCAGCAGCCGAGGACAGGGGAGGGCCAATGAGCAGTTCTTC

j_gene: TRBJ1-6
v_gene: TRBV27
d_gene: -
abundance: -
CDR3aa: CASSFAGAPNSPLHF
CDR3nt: TGTGCCAGCAGTTTTGCAGGGGCGCCAAATTCACCCCTCCACTTT

j_gene: TRBJ1-5
v_gene: TRBV6-5
d_gene: -
abundance: -
CDR3aa: CASSFAGKDQPQHF
CDR3nt: TGTGCCAGCAGTTTCGCAGGGAAGGATCAGCCCCAGCATTTT

j_gene: TRBJ1-5
v_gene: TRBV7-3
d_gene: -
abundance: -
CDR3aa: CASSSSRTGSQHF
CDR3nt: TGTGCCAGCAGCTCATCCAGGACGGGGTCCCAGCATTTT

j_gene: TRBJ2-7
v_gene: TRBV30
d_gene: -
abundance: -
CDR3aa: CAWSWGGQAYEQYF
CDR3nt: TGTGCCTGGAGTTGGGGGGGCCAAGCCTACGAGCAGTACTTC

j_gene: TRBJ1-1
v_gene: TRBV11-2
d_gene: -
abundance: few
CDR3aa: CASSLDPGRGEAFF
CDR3nt: TGTGCCAGCAGCTTAGATCCAGGGCGGGGTGAAGCTTTCTTT

j_gene: TRBJ2-1
v_gene: TRBV9
d_gene: TRBD1
abundance: once
CDR3aa: CASSNRGLGVNEQFF
CDR3nt: TGTGCCAGCAGCAACAGGGGGCTAGGTGTGAATGAGCAGTTCTTC

j_gene: TRBJ1-4
v_gene: TRBV30
d_gene: -
abundance: few
CDR3aa: CAWSSGISNEKLFF
CDR3nt: TGTGCCTGGAGTTCCGGGATTTCTAATGAAAAACTGTTTTTT

j_gene: TRBJ1-4
v_gene: TRBV5-1
d_gene: TRBD1
abundance: -
CDR3aa: CASSFGTVGGKLFF
CDR3nt: TGCGCCAGCAGCTTTGGGACAGTCGGGGGAAAACTGTTTTTT

j_gene: TRBJ2-3
v_gene: TRBV7-8
d_gene: TRBD2
abundance: -
CDR3aa: CASSLIAGGSSDTQYF
CDR3nt: TGTGCCAGCAGCCTAATAGCGGGAGGAAGTTCAGATACGCAGTATTTT

j_gene: TRBJ2-7
v_gene: TRBV19
d_gene: TRBD2
abundance: -
CDR3aa: CASSTATSQSSYEQYF
CDR3nt: TGTGCCAGTAGTACTGCGACTAGCCAAAGCTCCTACGAGCAGTACTTC

j_gene: TRBJ2-3
v_gene: TRBV5-1
d_gene: -
abundance: -
CDR3aa: CASSAGSLGNEDTQYF
CDR3nt: TGCGCCAGCAGCGCCGGGAGCCTTGGAAATGAGGATACGCAGTATTTT

j_gene: TRBJ1-5
v_gene: TRBV19
d_gene: -
abundance: -
CDR3aa: CASKNRGNQPQHF
CDR3nt: TGTGCCAGTAAAAACCGGGGGAATCAGCCCCAGCATTTT

j_gene: TRBJ1-2
v_gene: TRBV28
d_gene: -
abundance: -
CDR3aa: CASSLSGTNYGYTF
CDR3nt: TGTGCCAGCAGTTTGAGCGGGACTAACTATGGCTACACCTTC

j_gene: TRBJ2-2
v_gene: TRBV13
d_gene: -
abundance: once
CDR3aa: CASSSRDTGELFF
CDR3nt: TGTGCCAGCAGCTCAAGAGACACCGGGGAGCTGTTTTTT

j_gene: TRBJ1-5
v_gene: TRBV7-2
d_gene: TRBD1
abundance: once
CDR3aa: CASSPRTGLGQPQHF
CDR3nt: TGTGCCAGCAGCCCGCGGACAGGGCTCGGTCAGCCCCAGCATTTT

j_gene: TRBJ2-7
v_gene: TRBV30
d_gene: TRBD1
abundance: -
CDR3aa: CAWSVGGFSLPRRTGGYFYEQYF
CDR3nt: TGTGCCTGGAGTGTAGGAGGGTTTAGTCTTCCCCGGAGGACAGGGGGTTATTTTTACGAGCAGTACTTC

j_gene: TRBJ2-7
v_gene: TRBV5-6
d_gene: TRBD1
abundance: -
CDR3aa: CASSLGFATGVYEQYF
CDR3nt: TGTGCCAGCAGCTTGGGGTTCGCGACAGGGGTCTACGAGCAGTACTTC

j_gene: TRBJ2-7
v_gene: TRBV14
d_gene: -
abundance: -
CDR3aa: CARTEFYEQYF
CDR3nt: TGTGCGAGAACAGAGTTTTACGAGCAGTACTTC

j_gene: TRBJ2-5
v_gene: TRBV15
d_gene: TRBD2
abundance: -
CDR3aa: CATSNGRGGGGETQYF
CDR3nt: TGTGCCACCAGCAACGGGAGGGGTGGAGGAGGAGAGACCCAGTACTTC

j_gene: TRBJ1-3
v_gene: TRBV30
d_gene: TRBD1
abundance: -
CDR3aa: CAQQGQGSGNTIYF
CDR3nt: TGTGCCCAGCAGGGACAGGGTAGTGGAAACACCATATATTTT

j_gene: TRBJ1-1
v_gene: TRBV5-1
d_gene: TRBD1
abundance: -
CDR3aa: CASSSYRGSTNTEAFF
CDR3nt: TGCGCCAGCAGCTCTTACAGGGGGTCGACGAACACTGAAGCTTTCTTT

j_gene: TRBJ2-3
v_gene: TRBV19
d_gene: -
abundance: -
CDR3aa: CASAGMSRTDTQYF
CDR3nt: TGTGCCAGTGCAGGGATGAGTAGGACAGATACGCAGTATTTT

j_gene: TRBJ1-2
v_gene: TRBV6-1
d_gene: TRBD1
abundance: once
CDR3aa: CASSEGDRGVYGYTF
CDR3nt: TGTGCCAGCAGTGAGGGCGACAGGGGGGTCTATGGCTACACCTTC

j_gene: TRBJ2-6
v_gene: TRBV7-9
d_gene: TRBD2
abundance: -
CDR3aa: CASSLGRVSGANVLTF
CDR3nt: TGTGCCAGCAGCCTAGGGAGGGTCTCTGGGGCCAACGTCCTGACTTTC

j_gene: TRBJ2-1
v_gene: TRBV29-1
d_gene: -
abundance: -
CDR3aa: CSPGDQSSYNEQFF
CDR3nt: TGCAGCCCGGGGGACCAAAGCTCCTACAATGAGCAGTTCTTC

j_gene: TRBJ1-1
v_gene: TRBV5-4
d_gene: -
abundance: -
CDR3aa: CASSKDTANTEAFF
CDR3nt: TGTGCCAGCAGCAAAGACACGGCGAACACTGAAGCTTTCTTT

j_gene: TRBJ2-5
v_gene: TRBV19
d_gene: -
abundance: -
CDR3aa: CASSIEGGGLAETQYF
CDR3nt: TGTGCCAGTAGTATTGAGGGAGGGGGGCTCGCAGAGACCCAGTACTTC

j_gene: TRBJ1-5
v_gene: TRBV18
d_gene: -
abundance: -
CDR3aa: CASSPEISNQPQHF
CDR3nt: TGTGCCAGCTCACCGGAGATTAGCAATCAGCCCCAGCATTTT

j_gene: TRBJ1-1
v_gene: TRBV7-3
d_gene: TRBD1
abundance: -
CDR3aa: CASSPGQGSLDTEAFF
CDR3nt: TGTGCCAGCAGCCCGGGACAGGGGAGCTTGGACACTGAAGCTTTCTTT

j_gene: TRBJ2-1
v_gene: TRBV7-3
d_gene: TRBD1
abundance: -
CDR3aa: CASSLVPGGNEQFF
CDR3nt: TGTGCCAGCAGCTTAGTACCAGGGGGCAATGAGCAGTTCTTC

j_gene: TRBJ2-3
v_gene: TRBV29-1
d_gene: TRBD2
abundance: -
CDR3aa: CSSGGVRADTQYF
CDR3nt: TGCAGCTCGGGGGGGGTTAGGGCAGATACGCAGTATTTT

j_gene: TRBJ2-3
v_gene: TRBV6-1
d_gene: -
abundance: once
CDR3aa: CASSERGRDTQYF
CDR3nt: TGTGCCAGCAGTGAAAGAGGGAGAGATACGCAGTATTTT

j_gene: TRBJ2-7
v_gene: TRBV6-5
d_gene: TRBD1
abundance: once
CDR3aa: CASSYGTGEVEQYF
CDR3nt: TGTGCCAGCAGTTACGGGACAGGGGAGGTCGAGCAGTACTTC

j_gene: TRBJ2-1
v_gene: TRBV4-1
d_gene: -
abundance: -
CDR3aa: CASSQGGMVARYNEQFF
CDR3nt: TGCGCCAGCAGCCAAGGGGGTATGGTAGCGAGGTACAATGAGCAGTTCTTC

j_gene: TRBJ1-5
v_gene: TRBV7-2
d_gene: TRBD1
abundance: -
CDR3aa: CASSLGGQGRNQPQHF
CDR3nt: TGTGCCAGCAGCTTAGGGGGACAGGGAAGAAATCAGCCCCAGCATTTT

j_gene: TRBJ2-1
v_gene: TRBV21-1
d_gene: -
abundance: few
CDR3aa: CASSNAGVHEQFF
CDR3nt: TGTGCCAGCAGCAACGCAGGGGTTCATGAGCAGTTCTTC

j_gene: TRBJ2-7
v_gene: TRBV5-8
d_gene: TRBD1
abundance: -
CDR3aa: CASSPMGQGYEQYF
CDR3nt: TGTGCCAGCAGCCCGATGGGACAGGGTTACGAGCAGTACTTC

j_gene: TRBJ1-3
v_gene: TRBV11-2
d_gene: -
abundance: -
CDR3aa: CASTRGGDPGNTIYF
CDR3nt: TGTGCCAGTACCAGAGGGGGTGATCCTGGAAACACCATATATTTT

j_gene: TRBJ2-3
v_gene: TRBV5-4
d_gene: TRBD1
abundance: -
CDR3aa: CASSPLTGGDTDTQYF
CDR3nt: TGTGCCAGCAGCCCCCTGACAGGGGGGGACACAGATACGCAGTATTTT

j_gene: TRBJ2-7
v_gene: TRBV6-1
d_gene: TRBD2
abundance: -
CDR3aa: CASKGLASNEQYF
CDR3nt: TGTGCCAGCAAGGGACTAGCTTCCAACGAGCAGTACTTC

j_gene: TRBJ2-3
v_gene: TRBV5-4
d_gene: TRBD2
abundance: -
CDR3aa: CASSPRSGGVTDTQYF
CDR3nt: TGTGCCAGCAGCCCGCGAAGCGGGGGGGTAACAGATACGCAGTATTTT

j_gene: TRBJ2-7
v_gene: TRBV5-1
d_gene: TRBD2
abundance: -
CDR3aa: CASSWTRTYEQYF
CDR3nt: TGCGCCAGCAGCTGGACTAGGACCTACGAGCAGTACTTC

j_gene: TRBJ2-7
v_gene: TRBV7-9
d_gene: -
abundance: -
CDR3aa: CASSLGTLEQYF
CDR3nt: TGTGCCAGCAGCTTAGGGACTCTCGAGCAGTACTTC

j_gene: TRBJ1-6
v_gene: TRBV7-2
d_gene: -
abundance: few
CDR3aa: CASSPTAGSPLHF
CDR3nt: TGTGCCAGCAGCCCGACAGCGGGTTCACCCCTCCACTTT

j_gene: TRBJ1-2
v_gene: TRBV4-1
d_gene: -
abundance: few
CDR3aa: CASSQDRGNYGYTF
CDR3nt: TGCGCCAGCAGCCAAGATAGGGGTAACTATGGCTACACCTTC

j_gene: TRBJ2-3
v_gene: TRBV9
d_gene: -
abundance: -
CDR3aa: CASSVDDGPPDTQYF
CDR3nt: TGTGCCAGCAGCGTAGACGATGGCCCCCCAGATACGCAGTATTTT

j_gene: TRBJ1-4
v_gene: TRBV5-8
d_gene: -
abundance: -
CDR3aa: CASTLPGKLFF
CDR3nt: TGTGCCAGCACCCTACCGGGAAAACTGTTTTTT

j_gene: TRBJ2-7
v_gene: TRBV6-1
d_gene: -
abundance: -
CDR3aa: CASSERTESITYEQYF
CDR3nt: TGTGCCAGCAGTGAAAGGACAGAATCGATTACCTACGAGCAGTACTTC

j_gene: TRBJ2-7
v_gene: TRBV6-1
d_gene: TRBD2
abundance: -
CDR3aa: CASRASGVVEQYF
CDR3nt: TGTGCCAGCAGGGCTAGCGGGGTTGTCGAGCAGTACTTC

j_gene: TRBJ2-4
v_gene: TRBV11-2
d_gene: TRBD2
abundance: -
CDR3aa: CASSMGLAGLAKNIQYF
CDR3nt: TGTGCCAGCAGCATGGGACTAGCGGGACTAGCCAAAAACATTCAGTACTTC

j_gene: TRBJ1-2
v_gene: TRBV29-1
d_gene: TRBD1
abundance: -
CDR3aa: CSVRQGKNYGYTF
CDR3nt: TGCAGCGTGAGACAGGGGAAGAACTATGGCTACACCTTC